Each of the 5 T cell receptor beta chains below was sequenced from the same sample in a study of T cell responses to AZD1222 COVID-19 vaccine. Sequencing used immunoSEQ multiplex PCR; TCRdb keeps in-frame clones, though not all of them. Of about 140,000 clones in the sample, more than 70% were seen once. Material: peripheral blood, obtained 28 days after the second AZD1222 dose. The receptors stem from an adult who received the AZD1222 COVID-19 vaccine.

This chain joins TRBV27 and TRBJ1-4; possible D gene TRBD1, 5 bases. V lost 6 bases, J lost 8 bases, and 19 bases lay in between. Germline V gives CDR1 MNHEY, CDR2 SMNVEV (reference sequence). This CDR3 is built from 15 residues. CDR3 sequence: CASRGLGGIREKLFF. Here the CDR3 DNA reads TGTGCCAGCAGGGGACTCGGGGGTATAAGGGAAAAACTGTTTTTT.

The chain recombines TRBV4-2 with TRBJ2-5, with D possibly matching TRBD2 (5 bases). Trimming shortened V by 0 bases and J by 10 bases, and 9 bases separated the two germline ends. The length of the CDR3 is 12 residues. Germline CDR1 reads LGHNA; CDR2 reads YNFKEQ. The CDR3 spells CASSQENRDQYF. In DNA form, the CDR3 reads TGTGCCAGCAGCCAAGAGAACCGGGACCAGTACTTC.

The genes are TRBV9 and TRBJ1-4; D might be TRBD1 (5 bases). Germline CDR1 and CDR2: SGDLS and YYNGEE. Trimming cost V 4 bases and J 6 bases, with 16 bases left between them. The CDR3 is made up of 15 amino acids. The CDR3 DNA sequence: TGTGCCAGCAGCCTCCGGGACTCAGCGGATGAAAAACTGTTTTTT. As protein: CASSLRDSADEKLFF.

This clone was recorded a few times. The chain joins TRBV2 to TRBJ1-6; D possibly corresponds to TRBD1 (5 bases). V was cut by 2 bases and J by 7 bases, with 9 bases left in between. The germline CDR1 and CDR2 sequences are SNHLY and FYNNEI. The CDR3 runs 14 residues. CDR3 DNA sequence: TGTGCCAGCAGTGAACAGGGAGACAATTCACCCCTCCACTTT. Protein sequence: CASSEQGDNSPLHF.

The V call is TRBV6-6, the J call TRBJ1-1; no clear D. V lost 11 bases and J lost 0, with 13 bases in between. Per germline, CDR1 MNHNY and CDR2 SVGAGI (reference sequence). The CDR3 length is 13 residues. DNA for the CDR3: TGTGCCGGACGACGGGGTATGAACACTGAAGCTTTCTTT. It specifies CAGRRGMNTEAFF.